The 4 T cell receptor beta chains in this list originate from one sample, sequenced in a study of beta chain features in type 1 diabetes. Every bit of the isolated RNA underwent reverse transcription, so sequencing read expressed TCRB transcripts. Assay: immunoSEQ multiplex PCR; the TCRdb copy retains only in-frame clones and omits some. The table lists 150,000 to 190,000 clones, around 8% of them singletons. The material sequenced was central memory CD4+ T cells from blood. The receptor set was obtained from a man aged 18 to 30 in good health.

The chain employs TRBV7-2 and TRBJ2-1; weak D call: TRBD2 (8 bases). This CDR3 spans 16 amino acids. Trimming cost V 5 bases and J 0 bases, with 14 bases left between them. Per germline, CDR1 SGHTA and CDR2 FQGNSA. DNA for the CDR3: TGTGCCAGCAGCCGGGAGGGGGCCGGCTCCTACAATGAGCAGTTCTTC. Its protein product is CASSREGAGSYNEQFF.

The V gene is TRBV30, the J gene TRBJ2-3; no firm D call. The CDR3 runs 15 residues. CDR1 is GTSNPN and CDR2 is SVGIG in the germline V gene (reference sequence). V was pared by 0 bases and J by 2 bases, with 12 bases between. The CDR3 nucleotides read TGTGCCTGGAGTGTATGGCGGATAAACACAGATACGCAGTATTTT. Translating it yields CAWSVWRINTDTQYF.

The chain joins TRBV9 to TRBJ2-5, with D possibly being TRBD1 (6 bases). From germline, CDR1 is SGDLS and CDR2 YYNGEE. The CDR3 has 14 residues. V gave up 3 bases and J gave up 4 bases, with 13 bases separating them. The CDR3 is CASSALGALETQYF. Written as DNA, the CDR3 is TGTGCCAGCAGCGCACTGGGGGCTTTAGAGACCCAGTACTTC.

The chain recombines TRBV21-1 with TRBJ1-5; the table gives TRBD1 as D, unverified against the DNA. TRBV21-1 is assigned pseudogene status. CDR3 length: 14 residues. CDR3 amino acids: CASSTRTHNQPQHF. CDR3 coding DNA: TGTGCCAGCAGCACCCGGACACACAATCAGCCCCAGCATTTT.